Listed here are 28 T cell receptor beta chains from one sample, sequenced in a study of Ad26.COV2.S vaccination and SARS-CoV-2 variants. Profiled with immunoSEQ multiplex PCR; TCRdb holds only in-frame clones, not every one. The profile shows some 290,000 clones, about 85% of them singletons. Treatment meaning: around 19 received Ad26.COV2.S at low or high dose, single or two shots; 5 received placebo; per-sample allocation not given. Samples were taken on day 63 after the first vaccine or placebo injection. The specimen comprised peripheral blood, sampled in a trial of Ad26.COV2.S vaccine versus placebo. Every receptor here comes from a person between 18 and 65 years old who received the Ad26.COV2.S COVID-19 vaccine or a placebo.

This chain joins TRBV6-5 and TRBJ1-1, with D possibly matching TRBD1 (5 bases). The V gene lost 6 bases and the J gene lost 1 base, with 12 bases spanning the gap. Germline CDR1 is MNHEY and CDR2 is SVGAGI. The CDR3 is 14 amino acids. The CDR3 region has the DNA TGTGCCAGCAGAGCGACAGCTTCGAACACTGAAGCTTTCTTT. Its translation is CASRATASNTEAFF.

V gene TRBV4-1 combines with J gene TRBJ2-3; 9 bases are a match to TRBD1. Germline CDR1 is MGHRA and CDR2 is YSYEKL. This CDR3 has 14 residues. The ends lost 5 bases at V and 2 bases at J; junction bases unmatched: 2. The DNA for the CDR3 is TGCGCCAGCAGCGGACAGGGGTTCACAGATACGCAGTATTTT. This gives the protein CASSGQGFTDTQYF.

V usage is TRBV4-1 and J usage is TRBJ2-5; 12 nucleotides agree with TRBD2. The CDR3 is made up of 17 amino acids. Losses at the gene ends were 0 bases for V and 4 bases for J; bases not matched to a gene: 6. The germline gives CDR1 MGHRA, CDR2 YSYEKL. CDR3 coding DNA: TGCGCCAGCAGCCAAGATCTAGCGGGGGGGCCGGGAGAGACCCAGTACTTC. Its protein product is CASSQDLAGGPGETQYF.

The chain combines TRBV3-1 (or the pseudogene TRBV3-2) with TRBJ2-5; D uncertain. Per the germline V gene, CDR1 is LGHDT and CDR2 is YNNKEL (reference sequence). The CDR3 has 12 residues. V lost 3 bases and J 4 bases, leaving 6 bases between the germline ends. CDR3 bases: TGTGCCAGCAGCCATTACCTAGAGACCCAGTACTTC. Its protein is CASSHYLETQYF.

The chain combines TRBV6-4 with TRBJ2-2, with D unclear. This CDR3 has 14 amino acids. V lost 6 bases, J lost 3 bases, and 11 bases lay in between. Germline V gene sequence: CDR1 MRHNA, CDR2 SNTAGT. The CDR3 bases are TGTGCCAGCAGCCCAGAGCAGGACACCGGGGAGCTGTTTTTT. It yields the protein CASSPEQDTGELFF.

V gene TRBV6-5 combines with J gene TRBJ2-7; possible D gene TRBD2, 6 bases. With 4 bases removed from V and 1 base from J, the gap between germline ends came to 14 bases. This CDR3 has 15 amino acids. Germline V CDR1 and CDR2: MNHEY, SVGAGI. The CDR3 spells CASSSGEGPSYEQYF. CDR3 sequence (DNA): TGTGCCAGCAGTTCGGGAGAGGGTCCTTCCTACGAGCAGTACTTC.

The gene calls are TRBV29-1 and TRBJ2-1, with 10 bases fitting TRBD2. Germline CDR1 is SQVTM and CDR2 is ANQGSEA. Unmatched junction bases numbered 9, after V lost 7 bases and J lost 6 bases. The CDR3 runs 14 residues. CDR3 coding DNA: TGCAGCGCAGCGGGGGGGCCTGACGGCAATGAGCAGTTCTTC. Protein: CSAAGGPDGNEQFF.

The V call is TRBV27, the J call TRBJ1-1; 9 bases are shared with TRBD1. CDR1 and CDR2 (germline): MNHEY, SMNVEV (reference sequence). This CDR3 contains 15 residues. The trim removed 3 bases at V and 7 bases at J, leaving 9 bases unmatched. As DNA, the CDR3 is TGTGCCAGCAGTTTGTACCTAACAGGGGGCGGTGAAGCTTTCTTT. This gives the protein CASSLYLTGGGEAFF.

The CDR3 reads CASSLAPGGTTTTNEKLFF. The CDR3 region has the DNA TGTGCCAGCAGCTTAGCCCCGGGGGGCACGACTACAACTAATGAAAAACTGTTTTTT. This chain connects TRBV5-5 to TRBJ1-4, with a tentative D call TRBD1 (6 bases). The length of the CDR3 is 19 residues. Germline V gene sequence: CDR1 SGHKS, CDR2 YYEKEE (reference sequence). The V end was cut by 2 bases, the J end by 0 bases, with 20 bases between.

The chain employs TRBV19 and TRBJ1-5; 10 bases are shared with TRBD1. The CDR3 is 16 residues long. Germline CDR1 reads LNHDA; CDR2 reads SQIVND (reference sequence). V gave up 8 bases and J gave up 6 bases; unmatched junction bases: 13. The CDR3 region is CASYTSWRTGGQPQHF. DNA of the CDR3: TGTGCCAGTTATACATCCTGGAGGACAGGGGGTCAGCCCCAGCATTTT.

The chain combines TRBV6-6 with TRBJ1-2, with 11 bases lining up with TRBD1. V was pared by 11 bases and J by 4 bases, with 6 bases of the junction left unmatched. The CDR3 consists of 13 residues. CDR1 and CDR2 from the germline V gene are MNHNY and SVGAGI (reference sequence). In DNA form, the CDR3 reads TGTGCCGGTACGGACAGGGGGCCCTATGGCTACACCTTC. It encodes CAGTDRGPYGYTF.

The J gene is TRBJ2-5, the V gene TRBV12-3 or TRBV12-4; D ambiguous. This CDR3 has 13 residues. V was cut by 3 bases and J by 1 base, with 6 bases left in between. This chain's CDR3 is CASSFGSQETQYF. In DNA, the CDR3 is TGTGCCAGCAGTTTCGGCAGCCAAGAGACCCAGTACTTC.

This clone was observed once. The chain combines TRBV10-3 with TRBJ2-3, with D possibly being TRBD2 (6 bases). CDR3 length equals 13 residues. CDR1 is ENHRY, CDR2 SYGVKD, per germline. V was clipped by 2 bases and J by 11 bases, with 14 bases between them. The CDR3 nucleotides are TGTGCCATCAGTGAGACTAGCTACGGTGAGCAGTATTTT. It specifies CAISETSYGEQYF.

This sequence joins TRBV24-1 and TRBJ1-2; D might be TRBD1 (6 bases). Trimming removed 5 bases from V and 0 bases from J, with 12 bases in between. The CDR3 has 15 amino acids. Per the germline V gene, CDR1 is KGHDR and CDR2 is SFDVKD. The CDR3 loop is CATSGIQGSNYGYTF. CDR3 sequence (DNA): TGTGCCACCAGTGGTATACAGGGATCTAACTATGGCTACACCTTC.

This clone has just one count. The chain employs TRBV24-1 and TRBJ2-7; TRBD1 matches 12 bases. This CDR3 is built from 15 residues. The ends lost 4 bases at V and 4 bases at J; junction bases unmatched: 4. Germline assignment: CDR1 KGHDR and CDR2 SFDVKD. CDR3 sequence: CATSDTGQGAYEQYF. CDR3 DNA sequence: TGTGCCACCAGTGACACGGGACAGGGGGCATACGAGCAGTACTTC.

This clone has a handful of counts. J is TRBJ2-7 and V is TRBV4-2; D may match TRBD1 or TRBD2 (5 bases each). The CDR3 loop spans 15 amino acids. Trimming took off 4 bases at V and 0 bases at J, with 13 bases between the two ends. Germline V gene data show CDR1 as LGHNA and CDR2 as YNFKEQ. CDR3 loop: CASSRPWDGSYEQYF. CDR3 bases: TGTGCCAGCAGCCGACCCTGGGACGGCTCCTACGAGCAGTACTTC.

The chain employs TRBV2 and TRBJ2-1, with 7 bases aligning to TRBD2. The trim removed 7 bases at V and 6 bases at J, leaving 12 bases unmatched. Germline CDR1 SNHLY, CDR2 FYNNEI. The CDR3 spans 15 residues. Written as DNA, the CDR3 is TGTGCCAGCAAAAGGACGATAGCGGGCGCCAATGAGCAGTTCTTC. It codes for CASKRTIAGANEQFF.

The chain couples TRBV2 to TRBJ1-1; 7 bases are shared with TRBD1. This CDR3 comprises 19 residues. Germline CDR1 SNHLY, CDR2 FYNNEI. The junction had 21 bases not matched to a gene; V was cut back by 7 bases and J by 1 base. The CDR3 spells CASKLPSTGANKANTEAFF. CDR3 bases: TGTGCCAGCAAGCTACCCTCAACAGGGGCGAATAAAGCGAACACTGAAGCTTTCTTT.

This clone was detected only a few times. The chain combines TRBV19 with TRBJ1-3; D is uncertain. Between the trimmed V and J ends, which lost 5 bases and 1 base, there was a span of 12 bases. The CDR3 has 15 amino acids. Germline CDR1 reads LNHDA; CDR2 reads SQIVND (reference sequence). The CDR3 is CASSVSPASGNTIYF. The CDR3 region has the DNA TGTGCCAGTAGTGTCAGCCCGGCTTCTGGAAACACCATATATTTT.

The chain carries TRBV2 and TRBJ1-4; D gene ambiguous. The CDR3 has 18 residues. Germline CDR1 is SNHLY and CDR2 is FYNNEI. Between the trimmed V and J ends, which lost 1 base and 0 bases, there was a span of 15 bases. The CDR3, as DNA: TGTGCCAGCAGTGAAGAAGGAGGGATTGGAGCAACTAATGAAAAACTGTTTTTT. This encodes CASSEEGGIGATNEKLFF. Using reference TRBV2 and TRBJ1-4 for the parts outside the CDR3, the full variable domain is EPEVTQTPSHQVTQMGQEVILRCVPISNHLYFYWYRQILGQKVEFLVSFYNNEISEKSEIFDDQFSVERPDGSNFTLKIRSTKLEDSAMYFCASSEEGGIGATNEKLFFGSGTQLSVL.

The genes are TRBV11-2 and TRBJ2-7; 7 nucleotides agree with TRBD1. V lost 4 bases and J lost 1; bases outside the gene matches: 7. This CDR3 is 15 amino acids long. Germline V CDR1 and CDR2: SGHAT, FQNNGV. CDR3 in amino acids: CASSYWTGTSYEQYF. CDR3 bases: TGTGCCAGCAGCTATTGGACAGGAACTTCCTACGAGCAGTACTTC. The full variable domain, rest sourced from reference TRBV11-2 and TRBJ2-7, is EAGVAQSPRYKIIEKRQSVAFWCNPISGHATLYWYQQILGQGPKLLIQFQNNGVVDDSQLPKDRFSAERLKGVDSTLKIQPAKLEDSAVYLCASSYWTGTSYEQYFGPGTRLTVT.

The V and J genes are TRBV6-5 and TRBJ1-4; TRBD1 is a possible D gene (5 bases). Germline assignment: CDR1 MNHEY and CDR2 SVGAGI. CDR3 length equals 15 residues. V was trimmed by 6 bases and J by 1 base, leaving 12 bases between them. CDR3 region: CASSLGTRTNEKLFF. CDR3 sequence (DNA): TGTGCCAGCAGCCTCGGGACTCGAACTAATGAAAAACTGTTTTTT.

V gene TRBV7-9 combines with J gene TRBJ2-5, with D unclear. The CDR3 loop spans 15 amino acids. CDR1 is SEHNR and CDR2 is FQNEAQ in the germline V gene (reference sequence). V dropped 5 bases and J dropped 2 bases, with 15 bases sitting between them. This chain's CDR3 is CASSPPIGQQETQYF. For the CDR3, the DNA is TGTGCCAGCAGCCCCCCGATCGGGCAGCAAGAGACCCAGTACTTC.

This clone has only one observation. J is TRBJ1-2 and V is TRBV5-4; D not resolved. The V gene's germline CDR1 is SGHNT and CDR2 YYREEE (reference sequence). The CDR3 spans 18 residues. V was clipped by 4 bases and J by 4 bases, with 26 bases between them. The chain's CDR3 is CASSHKAVRATDRYGYTF. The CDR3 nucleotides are TGTGCCAGCAGCCATAAAGCCGTCCGGGCCACGGATCGCTATGGCTACACCTTC.

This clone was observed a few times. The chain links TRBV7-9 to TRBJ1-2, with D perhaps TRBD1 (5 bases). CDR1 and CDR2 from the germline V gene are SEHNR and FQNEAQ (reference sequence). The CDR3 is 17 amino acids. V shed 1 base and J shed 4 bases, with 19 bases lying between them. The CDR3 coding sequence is TGTGCCAGCAGCTTAGATGGCGGAGGGGCGGTTTTCTATGGCTACACCTTC. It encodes CASSLDGGGAVFYGYTF.

The chain's CDR3 is CASSQVGLEGVREQYF. CDR3 DNA sequence: TGTGCCAGCAGCCAAGTGGGTCTGGAAGGCGTTCGGGAGCAGTACTTC. The chain carries TRBV4-2 and TRBJ2-7; D uncertain. Germline V CDR1 and CDR2: LGHNA, YNFKEQ. The CDR3 is 16 residues long. Trimming cost V 1 base and J 7 bases, with 20 bases left between them.

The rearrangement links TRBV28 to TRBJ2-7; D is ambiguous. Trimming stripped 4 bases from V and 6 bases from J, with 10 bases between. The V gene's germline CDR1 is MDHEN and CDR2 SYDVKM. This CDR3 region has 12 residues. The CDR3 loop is CASSSGFAEQYF. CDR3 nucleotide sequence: TGTGCCAGCAGTTCCGGGTTTGCCGAGCAGTACTTC.

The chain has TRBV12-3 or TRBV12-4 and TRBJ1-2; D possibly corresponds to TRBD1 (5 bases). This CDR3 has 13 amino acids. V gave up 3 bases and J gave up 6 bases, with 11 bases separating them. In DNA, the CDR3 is TGTGCCAGCAGTTTGGGGCGATCAGATGGCTACACCTTC. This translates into CASSLGRSDGYTF.